These 20 T cell receptor beta chains originate from one sample sequenced in a study of identical twins. TCRdb ran MiXCR on the 5' RACE reads and lists one entry per CDR3 protein. The sample lists fewer than 550,000 distinct CDR3 sequences, 13% to 15% occurring once. The same data also went into a second study, on yellow fever vaccine responses in identical twins.

Sequenced input: CD4+ T cells sorted from blood. These TCRs come from a young woman in good health.

There are many counts of this clonotype. The chain is built from TRBV7-2 and TRBJ1-1; 7 bases agree with TRBD1. This CDR3 is 15 amino acids long. Germline CDR1 reads SGHTA; CDR2 reads FQGNSA. With V trimmed by 5 bases and J by 0 bases, 6 bases remained unmatched. The CDR3 nucleotides read TGTGCCAGCAGCGCCCGGGACAGTATGAACACTGAAGCTTTCTTT. This codes for CASSARDSMNTEAFF.

This clonotype came up a few times. The chain carries TRBV28 and TRBJ2-7; the match to TRBD2 covers 7 bases. CDR3 size: 17 residues. Germline V gene lookup returns CDR1 MDHEN and CDR2 SYDVKM. After removal of 6 bases from V and 2 bases from J, the junction contained 16 bases not matched to a gene. The CDR3 loop reads CASSPGLERGITYEQYF. In DNA form, the CDR3 reads TGTGCCAGCAGCCCCGGGTTGGAGCGGGGCATCACCTACGAGCAGTACTTC.

Only a few counts were recorded for this clonotype. This chain joins TRBV15 and TRBJ2-5; a weak D match, TRBD2 (6 bases). Germline values: CDR1 LNHNV, CDR2 YYDKDF (reference sequence). This CDR3 is 19 amino acids long. Trimming removed 0 bases from V and 0 bases from J, with 20 bases in between. CDR3 in DNA: TGTGCCACCAGCAGAGATGAGGTCCAAGGACTAACAAACCAAGAGACCCAGTACTTC. Its protein is CATSRDEVQGLTNQETQYF.

This clonotype has just a few counts. The V gene is TRBV6-5, the J gene TRBJ1-4; D gene unclear. Trimming removed 0 bases at V and 4 bases at J, with 12 bases between. CDR3 length: 16 amino acids. Germline lookup yields CDR1 MNHEY and CDR2 SVGAGI. CDR3 protein: CASSYSLNTGNEKLFF. In DNA, the CDR3 is TGTGCCAGCAGTTACTCACTTAACACGGGTAATGAAAAACTGTTTTTT.

V usage is TRBV7-2 and J usage is TRBJ2-5, with 9 bases identical to TRBD2. The CDR3 extends over 14 amino acids. CDR1 and CDR2 from the germline V gene are SGHTA and FQGNSA. V lost 4 bases to trimming and J lost 4 bases; unmatched junction nucleotides: 4. CDR3 residues: CASSYGLARETQYF. The CDR3 bases are TGTGCCAGCAGCTACGGACTAGCGAGAGAGACCCAGTACTTC.

This clonotype was seen more than once but under ten times. The chain uses TRBV20-1 and TRBJ2-1, with 13 nucleotides matching TRBD2. CDR3 size: 16 residues. V lost 6 bases to trimming and J lost 2 bases; unmatched junction nucleotides: 7. Germline values: CDR1 DFQATT, CDR2 SNEGSKA (reference sequence). The CDR3 nucleotides are TGCAGTGCCAGACCGGGACTAGCGGGAACCTACAATGAGCAGTTCTTC. This encodes CSARPGLAGTYNEQFF.

This clonotype showed up just a few times. The V gene is TRBV25-1, the J gene TRBJ1-3; 9 bases are shared with TRBD1. V shed 8 bases and J 3 bases; nucleotides not matched to a gene: 11. Germline V gene lookup returns CDR1 MGHDK and CDR2 SYGVNS. CDR3 length: 16 amino acids. The CDR3 loop reads CASAPPGTGRGNTIYF. CDR3 DNA: TGTGCCAGCGCACCGCCCGGGACAGGGCGTGGAAACACCATATATTTT.

The V gene is TRBV20-1, the J gene TRBJ2-5; D is unclear. V was trimmed by 4 bases and J by 4 bases, leaving 7 bases between them. Germline V gene data show CDR1 as DFQATT and CDR2 as SNEGSKA (reference sequence). CDR3 size: 11 residues. The CDR3 sequence: CSATFLETQYF. CDR3 bases: TGCAGTGCTACTTTCCTAGAGACCCAGTACTTC.

The V gene is TRBV5-5, the J gene TRBJ2-4, with a weak D call TRBD1 (6 bases). This CDR3 region has 14 residues. CDR1 is SGHKS, CDR2 YYEKEE, per germline (reference sequence). V gave up 0 bases and J gave up 7 bases, with 11 bases separating them. CDR3 protein: CASSLVSGENIQYF. The CDR3 DNA is TGTGCCAGCAGCTTGGTATCAGGGGAGAACATTCAGTACTTC.

This clonotype was detected ten times or more. This sequence joins TRBV14 and TRBJ2-1; D not resolved. Germline CDR1 reads SGHDN; CDR2 reads FVKESK. V gave up 1 base and J gave up 6 bases, with 7 bases separating them. The CDR3 runs 13 residues. The chain's CDR3 is CASSQVRRNEQFF. As DNA, the CDR3 is TGTGCCAGCAGCCAAGTTCGACGCAATGAGCAGTTCTTC.

The gene calls are TRBV19 and TRBJ2-2; D possibly corresponds to TRBD2 (5 bases). V was shortened by 4 bases and J by 7 bases, with 19 bases between the two germline ends. Looked up from germline, CDR1 is LNHDA and CDR2 is SQIVND (reference sequence). The CDR3 is 16 amino acids. CDR3 residues: CASSTLPGSAGGELFF. CDR3 DNA: TGTGCCAGTAGTACCCTTCCGGGGAGTGCCGGCGGGGAGCTGTTTTTT.

There are a few counts of this clonotype. The rearrangement links TRBV20-1 to TRBJ2-5; 10 nucleotides line up with TRBD1. The germline gives CDR1 DFQATT, CDR2 SNEGSKA (reference sequence). Trimming at V came to 0 bases and at J to 7 bases, leaving 14 bases not matched to a gene. There are 17 residues in the CDR3. For the CDR3, the DNA is TGCAGTGCTAGAGACCGTTTTGAGAGACAGGGGGCCGGGACCCAGTACTTC. This translates into CSARDRFERQGAGTQYF.

This clonotype has a handful of counts. This chain links TRBV12-3 or TRBV12-4 with TRBJ1-2; D unresolved. V gave up 6 bases and J gave up 7 bases, with 12 bases separating them. The CDR3 runs 12 residues. CDR3 DNA sequence: TGTGCCAGCAGCCAACGAGACATTGGCTACACCTTC. Amino acids: CASSQRDIGYTF.

This chain links TRBV19 with TRBJ1-3; D is unclear. The CDR3 contains 12 residues. The V end was cut by 5 bases, the J end by 2 bases, with 4 bases between. Germline CDR1 is LNHDA and CDR2 is SQIVND (reference sequence). The CDR3 here is CASSWAGNTIYF. CDR3 sequence (DNA): TGTGCCAGTAGTTGGGCTGGAAACACCATATATTTT.

V is TRBV10-3 and J is TRBJ2-2; possibly TRBD1 for D (6 bases). The CDR3 is 14 amino acids. V lost 4 bases to trimming and J lost 2 bases, with 8 bases between them. From germline, CDR1 is ENHRY and CDR2 SYGVKD. For the CDR3, the DNA is TGTGCCATCAGTGGGACAGTAAACACCGGGGAGCTGTTTTTT. As protein: CAISGTVNTGELFF.

This clonotype appeared many times. This chain connects TRBV12-3 or TRBV12-4 to TRBJ2-3, with 8 bases lining up with TRBD2. CDR3 length: 16 amino acids. The trim removed 3 bases at V and 14 bases at J, leaving 19 bases unmatched. The CDR3 region is CASSFESGGGLQARYF. In nucleotides, the CDR3 is TGTGCCAGCAGTTTTGAAAGTGGCGGGGGGCTTCAGGCTCGGTATTTT.

This clonotype showed up just a few times. This chain joins TRBV5-1 and TRBJ1-6, with unresolved D. Per germline, CDR1 SGHRS and CDR2 YFSETQ. Deletions cut 1 base from V and 8 bases from J, with 7 bases between. The CDR3 consists of 13 residues. For the CDR3, the DNA is TGCGCCAGCAGCTTGCGGGCAGATTCACCCCTCCACTTT. Translating it yields CASSLRADSPLHF.

The CDR3 region is CSARRARNEQFF. In DNA form, the CDR3 reads TGCAGTGCTAGACGAGCCCGCAATGAGCAGTTCTTC. The chain recombines TRBV20-1 with TRBJ2-1; D is undetermined. The V gene's germline CDR1 is DFQATT and CDR2 SNEGSKA (reference sequence). This CDR3 contains 12 residues. With 2 bases removed from V and 6 bases from J, the gap between germline ends came to 8 bases.

The chain is built from TRBV5-5 and TRBJ2-7, with no clear D. The CDR3 totals 14 residues. Germline lookup yields CDR1 SGHKS and CDR2 YYEKEE (reference sequence). The germline V and J ends were trimmed by 0 bases and 2 bases, with 9 bases remaining between them. The CDR3 sequence: CASSLETRPYEQYF. CDR3 bases: TGTGCCAGCAGCTTGGAGACACGACCCTACGAGCAGTACTTC.

V usage is TRBV29-1 and J usage is TRBJ1-1; TRBD1 might be the D (5 bases). V gave up 6 bases and J gave up 2 bases, with 22 bases separating them. This CDR3 is built from 16 residues. Germline V lookup: CDR1 SQVTM, CDR2 ANQGSEA. CDR3 protein: CSVDGPGQYYNTEAFF. In DNA, the CDR3 is TGCAGCGTAGATGGGCCAGGGCAGTACTACAACACTGAAGCTTTCTTT.